This T cell receptor (beta chain) was identified during a study of blood T cell repertoires in COVID-19. Turning to the study itself: Sites across the United States, Italy and Spain contributed samples from acute and convalescent COVID-19. In each case, the material was cDNA or gDNA derived from T cells, B-cell-depleted T cells, or PBMCs.

It was during active infection that Seattle patients were enrolled and then longitudinally followed. This CDR3 contains 14 residues. With 5 bases clipped from V and 0 bases from J, the junction kept 1 base outside the gene matches. Germline assignment: CDR1 MNHEY and CDR2 SVGAGI. How the authors handled the data: By means of reference gene primer amplification, nucleated cell counts were estimated. Only in-frame clones appear in the TCRdb table, and some are missing; sequencing was by immunoSEQ multiplex PCR. V and J calls and clone size are as listed in that table; D and trimming were resolved from the DNA. The table has more than 300,000 clones, around nine tenths seen once.

The chain links TRBV6-5 to TRBJ2-1; 7 bases are shared with TRBD1. Sequenced input: peripheral blood. The receptor comes from a woman between 65 and 79 years old with COVID-19, enrolled during active disease. The CDR3 sequence is CASSRTGSYNEQFF. In DNA, the CDR3 is TGTGCCAGCAGTAGGACAGGCTCCTACAATGAGCAGTTCTTC.